This T cell receptor beta chain was sequenced during a study of blood T cell repertoires in COVID-19. Study at large: The cDNA or gDNA used as material had been derived from T cells, B-cell-depleted T cells, or PBMCs.

The CDR3 has 14 residues. V shed 2 bases and J 5 bases; nucleotides not matched to a gene: 2. Germline-derived CDR1 and CDR2 are SGDLS and YYNGEE. This clone has only one observation. Assay used: immunoSEQ multiplex PCR; TCRdb lists only in-frame clones, some missing. The table records some 180,000 clones, around nine tenths of them present only once. This chain uses TRBV9 with TRBJ2-2, with 8 bases lining up with TRBD2. Specimen: peripheral blood. This receptor was obtained from a man aged 45 to 65 who had recovered from COVID-19. CDR3 bases: TGTGCCAGCAGCGTCGGGAGGGATACCGGGGAGCTGTTTTTT. This gives the protein CASSVGRDTGELFF.